Described below is a single T cell receptor (beta chain) sequence and its context. These data originate in a study of blood T cell repertoires in COVID-19. Study as a whole: Collection of acute and convalescent COVID-19 samples took place in the United States, Italy and Spain. PBMCs, B-cell-depleted T cells, or T cells were the source of the cDNA or gDNA that made up the material.

The CDR3 contains 13 residues. Profiled with immunoSEQ multiplex PCR; TCRdb holds only in-frame clones, not every one. The sample gives approximately 68,000 clones, around 80% of which show up once; roughly a sixth is in the top ten. The material sequenced was peripheral blood. The chain uses TRBV21-1 and TRBJ1-1. TRBV21-1 is flagged as a pseudogene. This receptor was obtained from a human donor in a cohort sampled during active COVID-19. CDR3 bases: TGTGCCAAAGGGGAGGGGGGGAGCACTGAAGCTTTCTTT. This codes for CAKGEGGSTEAFF.